Below are 29 T cell receptor beta chains sequenced from a single sample in a study of cytomegalovirus exposure and HLA in healthy donors. With 60 Vbeta and 13 Jbeta primers, the PCR was carried out. Clones were sequenced by immunoSEQ multiplex PCR, and TCRdb holds only the in-frame ones, with some missing. Among roughly 120,000 clones listed, about 82% were seen once. Sequenced input: PBMCs. The source of these receptors is a man aged 25 to 40 in good health and CMV-seronegative.

This chain connects TRBV5-1 to TRBJ2-7; TRBD2 might be the D (7 bases). CDR3 length: 16 amino acids. The V and J ends lost 5 bases and 0 bases respectively, with 18 bases between them. CDR1 and CDR2 from the germline V gene are SGHRS and YFSETQ. The chain's CDR3 is CASSLWKGGASYEQYF. The CDR3 coding sequence is TGCGCCAGCAGTCTATGGAAGGGGGGGGCCTCCTACGAGCAGTACTTC.

This chain uses TRBV6-1 with TRBJ2-5, with D tentatively TRBD1 (5 bases). V gave up 4 bases and J gave up 1 base, with 16 bases separating them. From germline, CDR1 is MNHNS and CDR2 SASEGT. CDR3 length equals 16 residues. The DNA of the CDR3 is TGTGCCAGCAGTGTACCTACAAGGGGCCTCCAAGAGACCCAGTACTTC. It is translated as CASSVPTRGLQETQYF.

V and J are TRBV27 and TRBJ1-1; D not resolved. Trimming pared 5 bases from V and 0 bases from J, leaving 7 bases between. CDR3 length equals 13 residues. Germline V lookup: CDR1 MNHEY, CDR2 SMNVEV (reference sequence). The chain's CDR3 is CASSAYMNTEAFF. The CDR3 DNA reads as TGTGCCAGCAGTGCATACATGAACACTGAAGCTTTCTTT.

This clone was recorded a few times. The rearrangement links TRBV2 to TRBJ1-6; no reliable D call. Trimming took 0 bases from V and 13 from J, leaving 13 bases between them. This CDR3 contains 14 residues. Germline assignment: CDR1 SNHLY and CDR2 FYNNEI. CDR3 nucleotides: TGTGCCAGCAGTGAAGCTGAAAAATCAGGTCCCCTCCACTTT. This sequence encodes CASSEAEKSGPLHF.

The gene calls are TRBV6-1 and TRBJ1-1; 8 positions agree with TRBD1. This CDR3 has 14 residues. Germline-derived CDR1 and CDR2 are MNHNS and SASEGT. After removal of 7 bases from V and 7 bases from J, the junction contained 11 bases not matched to a gene. CDR3 region: CASTRTGGIGEAFF. The CDR3 DNA reads as TGTGCCAGCACTCGTACAGGGGGGATTGGTGAAGCTTTCTTT.

This clone was observed a single time. The CDR3 sequence: CASSEQQDYGYTF. DNA of the CDR3: TGTGCCAGCAGCGAACAACAGGACTATGGCTACACCTTC. The rearrangement joins TRBV2 to TRBJ1-2, with D tentatively TRBD1 (5 bases). V gave up 6 bases and J gave up 3 bases, with 11 bases separating them. Germline CDR1 reads SNHLY; CDR2 reads FYNNEI. The CDR3 spans 13 residues.

Here the CDR3 DNA reads TGTGCCAGCTATCATCTCACGAGGCAGGGGACTGAAGCTTTCTTT. Amino acids: CASYHLTRQGTEAFF. The chain recombines TRBV28 with TRBJ1-1; D perhaps matches TRBD1 (6 bases). The CDR3 runs 15 residues. Germline V gene lookup returns CDR1 MDHEN and CDR2 SYDVKM. Trimming cost V 8 bases and J 5 bases, with 21 bases left between them.

The chain combines TRBV28 with TRBJ2-4, with D possibly being TRBD1 (5 bases). The CDR3 spans 15 residues. V lost 3 bases and J 0 bases, leaving 9 bases between the germline ends. CDR1 and CDR2 from the germline V gene are MDHEN and SYDVKM. CDR3 bases: TGTGCCAGCAGTTTCTCACAGGTAGCCAAAAACATTCAGTACTTC. It is translated as CASSFSQVAKNIQYF.

In DNA form, the CDR3 reads TGCAGCGTTGAAGTTTTTGCCGGGACAGAGAACTACGAGCAGTACTTC. It translates to CSVEVFAGTENYEQYF. The genes are TRBV29-1 and TRBJ2-7; 7 nucleotides agree with TRBD1. In germline, CDR1 is SQVTM, CDR2 ANQGSEA. This CDR3 has 16 residues. Germline trimming cut 1 base from V and 3 bases from J; bases unmatched to any gene: 12.

V usage is TRBV10-3 and J usage is TRBJ2-3; 12 bases agree with TRBD2. V gave up 10 bases and J gave up 2 bases; unmatched junction bases: 10. This CDR3 region has 16 residues. The germline CDR1 and CDR2 sequences are ENHRY and SYGVKD. CDR3 sequence reads: CATRGASGGATDTQYF. Here the CDR3 DNA reads TGTGCCACCAGGGGGGCTAGCGGGGGGGCCACAGATACGCAGTATTTT.

A few counts support this clone. The J gene is TRBJ1-2, the V gene TRBV11-2; D may be TRBD1 (6 bases). Per germline, CDR1 SGHAT and CDR2 FQNNGV. The CDR3 loop spans 13 amino acids. Between the trimmed V and J ends, which lost 3 bases and 8 bases, there was a span of 13 bases. CDR3 nucleotides: TGTGCCAGCAGCTTGCCGGGACAACGGGGCTACACCTTC. This translates into CASSLPGQRGYTF. Full variable domain (outside the CDR3, taken from reference TRBV11-2 and TRBJ1-2): EAGVAQSPRYKIIEKRQSVAFWCNPISGHATLYWYQQILGQGPKLLIQFQNNGVVDDSQLPKDRFSAERLKGVDSTLKIQPAKLEDSAVYLCASSLPGQRGYTFGSGTRLTVV.

This chain joins TRBV5-1 and TRBJ2-3; TRBD1 agrees at 8 bases. Germline CDR1 SGHRS, CDR2 YFSETQ. The junction had 9 bases not matched to a gene; V was cut back by 1 base and J by 8 bases. This CDR3 has 15 amino acids. CDR3 sequence reads: CASSLSQGGAVTQYF. CDR3 in DNA: TGCGCCAGCAGCTTGTCACAGGGGGGAGCAGTTACGCAGTATTTT.

The V and J genes are TRBV18 and TRBJ2-1; D is perhaps TRBD2 (6 bases). The germline CDR1 and CDR2 sequences are KGHSH and LQKENI. The CDR3 runs to 14 residues. V lost 2 bases and J lost 3, with 8 bases in between. The DNA for the CDR3 is TGTGCCAGCTCACCAACTAGCATCTACAATGAGCAGTTCTTC. Translating it yields CASSPTSIYNEQFF.

CDR3 protein: CASSRGFSGNTIYF. CDR3 nucleotide sequence: TGTGCCAGCAGCCGGGGGTTCTCTGGAAACACCATATATTTT. This sequence joins TRBV25-1 and TRBJ1-3, with a possible D match to TRBD1 (5 bases). V was pared by 6 bases and J by 0 bases, with 9 bases between. CDR1 MGHDK and CDR2 SYGVNS come from the germline V gene. CDR3 length: 14 amino acids.

V and J are TRBV7-8 and TRBJ1-1; D unresolved. Germline V lookup: CDR1 SGHVS, CDR2 FQNEAQ. The V end lost 1 base, the J end lost 7 bases, and 16 bases lay between the germline ends. The CDR3 spans 15 residues. CDR3 sequence (DNA): TGTGCCAGCAGCTTAGAGGTGTGGGCACCTCTTGAAGCTTTCTTT. It codes for CASSLEVWAPLEAFF.

This chain links TRBV10-3 with TRBJ2-1; 8 nucleotides match TRBD2. The junction had 5 bases not matched to a gene; V was cut back by 6 bases and J by 4 bases. Germline CDR1 ENHRY, CDR2 SYGVKD. This CDR3 spans 14 amino acids. The CDR3: CAISPGGPYNEQFF. Here the CDR3 DNA reads TGTGCCATCAGCCCGGGAGGGCCTTACAATGAGCAGTTCTTC.

In this sample, this clone turned up a few times. This chain links TRBV5-8 with TRBJ2-3; TRBD2 aligns across 8 bases. This CDR3 is built from 15 residues. V lost 3 bases, J lost 4 bases, and 7 bases stayed unmatched. Germline V gives CDR1 SGHTS, CDR2 YDEGEE. The CDR3 coding sequence is TGTGCCAGCAGCTGGCGGGGGGTGAAGGCAGATACGCAGTATTTT. This translates into CASSWRGVKADTQYF.

The chain joins TRBV4-1 to TRBJ2-5; 11 bases fit TRBD2. CDR1 and CDR2 from the germline V gene are MGHRA and YSYEKL. The CDR3 is made up of 15 amino acids. The J segment lost 5 bases and the V segment lost 3 bases, leaving 5 bases of the junction unmatched. Here the CDR3 reads CASSHPSSGRETQYF. In DNA form, the CDR3 reads TGCGCCAGCAGCCACCCCTCTAGCGGGAGGGAGACCCAGTACTTC.

The V and J genes are TRBV7-6 and TRBJ2-7; D perhaps matches TRBD1 (5 bases). There are 16 residues in the CDR3. The V and J ends lost 5 bases and 2 bases respectively, with 19 bases between them. Germline V gene lookup returns CDR1 SGHVS and CDR2 FNYEAQ. CDR3: CASSPRVGRSPYEQYF. The CDR3 DNA reads TGTGCCAGCAGCCCCAGGGTGGGAAGAAGCCCCTACGAGCAGTACTTC. Supplemented by reference TRBV7-6 and TRBJ2-7, the full variable domain reads GAGVSQSPRYKVTKRGQDVALRCDPISGHVSLYWYRQALGQGPEFLTYFNYEAQQDKSGLPNDRFSAERPEGSISTLTIQRTEQRDSAMYRCASSPRVGRSPYEQYFGPGTRLTVT.

The chain links TRBV13 to TRBJ1-1; D perhaps matches TRBD1 (5 bases). The V end lost 5 bases, the J end lost 1 base, and 11 bases lay between the germline ends. Germline lookup yields CDR1 PRHDT and CDR2 FYEKMQ (reference sequence). The CDR3 runs 14 residues. As DNA, the CDR3 is TGTGCCAGCAGCCCTGACAGACAGAACACTGAAGCTTTCTTT. Its translation is CASSPDRQNTEAFF. Full variable domain (missing parts from reference TRBV13 and TRBJ1-1): AAGVIQSPRHLIKEKRETATLKCYPIPRHDTVYWYQQGPGQDPQFLISFYEKMQSDKGSIPDRFSAQQFSDYHSELNMSSLELGDSALYFCASSPDRQNTEAFFGQGTRLTVV.

The V call is TRBV6-5, the J call TRBJ1-2; D may be TRBD1 (5 bases). The CDR3 covers 15 residues. With 4 bases removed from V and 0 bases from J, the gap between germline ends came to 12 bases. Germline V gene sequence: CDR1 MNHEY, CDR2 SVGAGI. The CDR3 loop reads CASSFIGEANYGYTF. CDR3 nucleotide sequence: TGTGCCAGCAGTTTCATAGGGGAGGCTAACTATGGCTACACCTTC.

The chain combines TRBV5-4 with TRBJ2-5, with 11 bases identical to TRBD1. Germline loops: CDR1 SGHNT, CDR2 YYREEE (reference sequence). CDR3 length equals 16 residues. V lost 4 bases to trimming and J lost 7 bases; unmatched junction nucleotides: 12. The CDR3: CASSTGGTGGYGTQYF. The DNA for the CDR3 is TGTGCCAGCAGCACCGGAGGGACAGGGGGTTACGGGACCCAGTACTTC.

The V gene is TRBV2, the J gene TRBJ1-2, with 7 nucleotides matching TRBD1. J gave up 4 bases and V 7 bases, and 3 bases lay outside the gene matches. Germline CDR1 SNHLY, CDR2 FYNNEI. The CDR3 totals 12 residues. This CDR3 is CASTRDSYGYTF. The CDR3 DNA is TGTGCCAGCACACGGGACAGCTATGGCTACACCTTC.

This clone was seen only once. The rearrangement joins TRBV2 to TRBJ1-5; 11 nucleotides match TRBD1. In germline, CDR1 is SNHLY, CDR2 FYNNEI. V trimming: 6 bases; J trimming: 6 bases; junction bases outside the gene matches: 10. This CDR3 has 16 amino acids. CDR3 DNA: TGTGCCAGCAGACAGGACAGGGGGCTATTAGGTCAGCCCCAGCATTTT. The encoded protein is CASRQDRGLLGQPQHF.

V gene TRBV27 combines with J gene TRBJ2-3, with D perhaps TRBD2 (5 bases). The CDR3 sequence is 14 residues long. Germline V gene sequence: CDR1 MNHEY, CDR2 SMNVEV (reference sequence). V lost 5 bases to trimming and J lost 4 bases, with 13 bases between them. This CDR3 reads CASSPQLRADTQYF. Here the CDR3 DNA reads TGTGCCAGCAGTCCTCAGCTGAGGGCAGATACGCAGTATTTT.

This clone was recorded a few times. The J gene is TRBJ2-1, the V gene TRBV15; no definite D call. The CDR3 runs 17 residues. CDR1 and CDR2 (germline): LNHNV, YYDKDF (reference sequence). Deletions cut 1 base from V and 0 bases from J, with 13 bases between. CDR3 nucleotide sequence: TGTGCCACCAGCAGAGGGGTACGGCGGAGCTCCTACAATGAGCAGTTCTTC. Translation: CATSRGVRRSSYNEQFF. Full variable domain (remainder filled in from reference TRBV15 and TRBJ2-1): DAMVIQNPRYQVTQFGKPVTLSCSQTLNHNVMYWYQQKSSQAPKLLFHYYDKDFNNEADTPDNFQSRRPNTSFCFLDIRSPGLGDTAMYLCATSRGVRRSSYNEQFFGPGTRLTVL.

The chain is built from TRBV28 and TRBJ1-1; possibly TRBD1 for D (5 bases). The CDR3 consists of 14 residues. Germline V lookup: CDR1 MDHEN, CDR2 SYDVKM. Between the trimmed V and J ends, which lost 2 bases and 5 bases, there was a span of 12 bases. CDR3 bases: TGTGCCAGCAGTTTAGGGCCCGGGGGAACTGAAGCTTTCTTT. It translates to CASSLGPGGTEAFF.

The sample holds a few counts of this clone. This chain uses TRBV28 with TRBJ1-5; D remains unclear. Trimming left V 8 bases short and J 8 bases short, with 16 bases between. The CDR3 has 13 residues. Germline lookup yields CDR1 MDHEN and CDR2 SYDVKM. CDR3 sequence reads: CASQTEAPKPQHF. CDR3 sequence (DNA): TGTGCCAGCCAAACTGAGGCCCCGAAGCCCCAGCATTTT.

This chain links TRBV4-1 with TRBJ2-7; no firm D call. Germline V CDR1 and CDR2: MGHRA, YSYEKL. V was cut by 0 bases and J by 5 bases, with 5 bases left in between. CDR3 length: 12 amino acids. The CDR3 reads CASSQDQDEQYF. CDR3 DNA sequence: TGCGCCAGCAGCCAAGATCAGGACGAGCAGTACTTC.